This T cell receptor (beta chain) stems from a study of shared clonotypes between healthy human individuals. Broader study findings: Across a handful of donors, naive CD4 shared around 5.1%, naive CD8 more than 3%, memory CD4 about 2.4%, memory CD8 0.4% to 0.5%. Compared with clonotypes that all four donors shared, non-shared clonotypes had lower generation probabilities.

Concerning this clone: The target antigen is unknown.

V lost 3 bases and J 1 base, leaving 12 bases between the germline ends. Germline assignment: CDR1 ENHRY and CDR2 SYGVKD. CDR3 length: 16 residues. Using immunoSEQ multiplex PCR, the repertoire was profiled, and TCRdb retains in-frame clones only, with some absent. Of about 2 million clones detected, over 85% appear once; the ten largest clones hold 0.85% to 1.2%. Naive CD8 isolation took CD45RO-negative cells positively selected for CCR7 and excluded terminally differentiated effector memory CD45RA+ cells. Every one of the donors was a Caucasian adult that lived in Nashville, Tennessee. The J gene is TRBJ2-2, the V gene TRBV10-3; the D gene is possibly TRBD2 (7 bases). This receptor was identified in a man younger than 30 in good health. The sample taken for sequencing was naive CD8+ T cells sorted from blood. CDR3 sequence: CAISERGRGNTGELFF. The DNA for the CDR3 is TGTGCCATCAGTGAAAGGGGGAGGGGGAACACCGGGGAGCTGTTTTTT.